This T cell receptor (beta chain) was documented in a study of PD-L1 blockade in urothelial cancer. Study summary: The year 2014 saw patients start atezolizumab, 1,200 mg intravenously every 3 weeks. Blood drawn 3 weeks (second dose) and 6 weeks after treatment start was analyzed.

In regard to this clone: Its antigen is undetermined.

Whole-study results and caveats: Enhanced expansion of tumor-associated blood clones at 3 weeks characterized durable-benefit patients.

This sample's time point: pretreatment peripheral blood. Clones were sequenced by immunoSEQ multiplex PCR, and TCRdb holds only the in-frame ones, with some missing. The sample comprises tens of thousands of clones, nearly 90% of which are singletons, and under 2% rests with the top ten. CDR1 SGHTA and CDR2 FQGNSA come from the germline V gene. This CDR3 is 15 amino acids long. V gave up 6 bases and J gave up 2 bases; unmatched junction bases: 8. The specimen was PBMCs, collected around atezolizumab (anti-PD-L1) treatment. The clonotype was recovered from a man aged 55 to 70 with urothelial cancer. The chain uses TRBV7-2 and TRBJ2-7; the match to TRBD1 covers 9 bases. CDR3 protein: CASRETGGFPYEQYF. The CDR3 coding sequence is TGTGCCAGCAGGGAGACAGGGGGATTCCCCTACGAGCAGTACTTC. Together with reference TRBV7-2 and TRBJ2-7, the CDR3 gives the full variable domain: GAGVSQSPSNKVTEKGKDVELRCDPISGHTALYWYRQSLGQGLEFLIYFQGNSAPDKSGLPSDRFSAERTGGSVSTLTIQRTQQEDSAVYLCASRETGGFPYEQYFGPGTRLTVT.